These T cell receptor beta chains were read from a single sample in a study of shared clonotypes between healthy human individuals. Profiled with immunoSEQ multiplex PCR; TCRdb holds only in-frame clones, not every one. The sample lists a few million clones, around nine tenths occurring once. Sequencing was carried out using naive CD4+ T cells sorted from blood. These receptors were collected from a man aged 18 to 29 in good health. The CDR3 runs from the conserved cysteine through the conserved F or W. The D gene is left open where the match is weak. Clone size, where shown, is once, few, many, or a class for clones that have expanded.

CASSLGGTGSNQPQHF	TGTGCCAGCAGTTTAGGAGGGACAGGGAGCAATCAGCCCCAGCATTTT	16	few	TRBD1	TRBJ1-5	TRBV27
CASSRTSGGITDTQYF	TGCGCCAGCAGCAGGACTAGCGGGGGGATCACAGATACGCAGTATTTT	16	-	TRBD2	TRBJ2-3	TRBV4-1
CARSLVGRRLQETQYF	TGTGCCAGAAGCTTGGTGGGCCGACGGTTACAAGAGACCCAGTACTTC	16	-	-	TRBJ2-5	TRBV5-3
CASSPKGQGYEQYF	TGTGCCAGCTCACCAAAGGGACAGGGGTACGAGCAGTACTTC	14	once	TRBD1	TRBJ2-7	TRBV18
CASSSGQALPGYTF	TGCGCCAGCAGCTCCGGACAGGCCCTCCCGGGCTACACCTTC	14	-	TRBD1	TRBJ1-2	TRBV5-1
CASSLLGGGATDTQYF	TGTGCCAGCAGCTTGCTCGGCGGGGGGGCAACAGATACGCAGTATTTT	16	-	TRBD2	TRBJ2-3	TRBV11-1
CASSLADLQETQYF	TGTGCCAGCAGCTTAGCGGACTTACAAGAGACCCAGTACTTC	14	-	-	TRBJ2-5	TRBV5-4
CAISGKGATYEQYF	TGTGCCATCAGTGGCAAGGGGGCGACCTACGAGCAGTACTTC	14	-	TRBD1	TRBJ2-7	TRBV10-3
CAWSQTLGETQYF	TGTGCCTGGAGCCAGACCCTGGGGGAGACCCAGTACTTC	13	-	-	TRBJ2-5	TRBV30
CASSPADRTGELFF	TGTGCCAGCTCACCAGCCGACAGGACCGGGGAGCTGTTTTTT	14	-	-	TRBJ2-2	TRBV18
CASSQVSLAGVDYEQYF	TGCGCCAGCAGCCAAGTCAGCCTAGCGGGGGTTGATTACGAGCAGTACTTC	17	-	TRBD2	TRBJ2-7	TRBV4-1
CASGSGTALYGYTF	TGTGCTAGTGGTTCCGGGACAGCCCTCTATGGCTACACCTTC	14	-	TRBD1	TRBJ1-2	TRBV12-5
CAWTKAQNTEAFF	TGTGCCTGGACCAAAGCCCAGAACACTGAAGCTTTCTTT	13	-	-	TRBJ1-1	TRBV30